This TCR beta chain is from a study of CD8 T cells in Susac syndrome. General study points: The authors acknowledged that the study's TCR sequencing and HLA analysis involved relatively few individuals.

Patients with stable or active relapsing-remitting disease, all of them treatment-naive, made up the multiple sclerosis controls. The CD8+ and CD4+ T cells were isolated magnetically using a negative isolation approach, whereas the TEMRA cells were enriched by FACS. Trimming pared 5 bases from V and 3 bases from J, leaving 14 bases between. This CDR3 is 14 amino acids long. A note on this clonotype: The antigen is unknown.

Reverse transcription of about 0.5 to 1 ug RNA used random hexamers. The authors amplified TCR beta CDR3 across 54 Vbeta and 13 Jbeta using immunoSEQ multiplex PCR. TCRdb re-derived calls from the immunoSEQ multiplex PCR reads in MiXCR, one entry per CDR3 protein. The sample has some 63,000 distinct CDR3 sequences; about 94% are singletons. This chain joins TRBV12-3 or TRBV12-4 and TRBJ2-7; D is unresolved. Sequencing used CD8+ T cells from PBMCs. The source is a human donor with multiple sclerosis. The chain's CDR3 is CASSIQPDLYEQYF. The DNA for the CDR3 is TGTGCCAGCAGTATACAACCGGACCTCTACGAGCAGTACTTC.